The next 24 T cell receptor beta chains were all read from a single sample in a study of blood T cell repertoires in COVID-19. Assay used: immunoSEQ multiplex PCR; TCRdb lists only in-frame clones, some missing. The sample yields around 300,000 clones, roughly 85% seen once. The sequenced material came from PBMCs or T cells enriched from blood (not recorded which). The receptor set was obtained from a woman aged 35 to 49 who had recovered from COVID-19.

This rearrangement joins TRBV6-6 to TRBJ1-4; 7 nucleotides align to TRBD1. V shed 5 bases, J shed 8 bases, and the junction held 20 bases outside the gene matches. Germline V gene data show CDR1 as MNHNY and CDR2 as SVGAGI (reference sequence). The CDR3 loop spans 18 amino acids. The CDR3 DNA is TGTGCCAGCAGTCCCCAACAGGGGATCACGGGTTTTCGAGAAAAACTGTTTTTT. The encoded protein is CASSPQQGITGFREKLFF.

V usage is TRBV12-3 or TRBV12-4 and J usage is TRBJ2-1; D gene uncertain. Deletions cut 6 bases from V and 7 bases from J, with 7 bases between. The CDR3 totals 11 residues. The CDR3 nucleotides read TGTGCCAGCAGAGCGCGGAATGAGCAGTTCTTC. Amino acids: CASRARNEQFF.

CDR3 coding DNA: TGTGCCAGCAGCTCGCCATCTGCGGGGACAGTAGAGACCCAGTACTTC. This codes for CASSSPSAGTVETQYF. V usage is TRBV5-4 and J usage is TRBJ2-5, with D possibly TRBD1 on 7 matching bases. V dropped 3 bases and J dropped 4 bases, with 19 bases sitting between them. This CDR3 has 16 amino acids. Per germline, CDR1 SGHNT and CDR2 YYREEE (reference sequence).

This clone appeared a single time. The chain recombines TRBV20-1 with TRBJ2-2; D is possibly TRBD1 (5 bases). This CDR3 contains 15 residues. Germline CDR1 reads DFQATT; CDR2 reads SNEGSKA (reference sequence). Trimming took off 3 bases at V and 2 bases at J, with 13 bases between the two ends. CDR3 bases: TGCAGTGCTAGTAGGGGTCAGGGCAACACCGGGGAGCTGTTTTTT. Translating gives CSASRGQGNTGELFF.

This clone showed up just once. CDR3 sequence (DNA): TGTGCCAGCAGCGGACGGACTAGCGGGAAGGTCGAGACCCAGTACTTC. It is translated as CASSGRTSGKVETQYF. This chain connects TRBV7-2 to TRBJ2-5, with 12 bases identical to TRBD2. From germline, CDR1 is SGHTA and CDR2 FQGNSA. CDR3 length: 16 amino acids. The ends lost 5 bases at V and 5 bases at J; junction bases unmatched: 9.

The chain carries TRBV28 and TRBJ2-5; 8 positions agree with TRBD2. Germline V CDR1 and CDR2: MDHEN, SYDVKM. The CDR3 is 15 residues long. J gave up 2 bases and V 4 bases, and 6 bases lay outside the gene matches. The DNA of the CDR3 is TGTGCCAGCAGTTCGGGAGGGCCTTTACAAGAGACCCAGTACTTC. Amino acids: CASSSGGPLQETQYF.

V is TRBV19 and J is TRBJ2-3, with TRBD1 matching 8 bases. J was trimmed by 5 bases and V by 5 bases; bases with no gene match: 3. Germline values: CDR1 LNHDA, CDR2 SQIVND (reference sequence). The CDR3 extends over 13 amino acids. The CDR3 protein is CASSADRGDTQYF. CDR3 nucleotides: TGTGCCAGTAGTGCAGACAGGGGAGATACGCAGTATTTT.

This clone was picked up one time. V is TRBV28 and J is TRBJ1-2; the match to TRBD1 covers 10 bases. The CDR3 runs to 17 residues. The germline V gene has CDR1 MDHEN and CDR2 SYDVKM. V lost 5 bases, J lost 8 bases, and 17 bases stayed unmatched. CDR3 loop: CASSPMRDRGNMGGYTF. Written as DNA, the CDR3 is TGTGCCAGCAGTCCCATGAGGGACAGGGGAAATATGGGAGGCTACACCTTC.

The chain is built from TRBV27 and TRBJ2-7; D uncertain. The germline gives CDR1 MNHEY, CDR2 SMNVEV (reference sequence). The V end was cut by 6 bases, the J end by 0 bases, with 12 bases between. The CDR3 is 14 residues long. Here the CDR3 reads CASRLQLSSYEQYF. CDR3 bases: TGTGCCAGCAGATTACAACTGAGCTCCTACGAGCAGTACTTC.

The CDR3 coding sequence is TGCGCCAGCAGCCCCGGACAGGGTTGGGCCGGGGAGCTGTTTTTT. It translates to CASSPGQGWAGELFF. The J gene is TRBJ2-2, the V gene TRBV5-1; 8 nucleotides line up with TRBD1. J was trimmed by 6 bases and V by 4 bases; bases with no gene match: 8. This CDR3 has 15 residues. Germline loops: CDR1 SGHRS, CDR2 YFSETQ. Based on the CDR3 plus reference TRBV5-1 and TRBJ2-2, the full variable domain is KAGVTQTPRYLIKTRGQQVTLSCSPISGHRSVSWYQQTPGQGLQFLFEYFSETQRNKGNFPGRFSGRQFSNSRSEMNVSTLELGDSALYLCASSPGQGWAGELFFGEGSRLTVL.

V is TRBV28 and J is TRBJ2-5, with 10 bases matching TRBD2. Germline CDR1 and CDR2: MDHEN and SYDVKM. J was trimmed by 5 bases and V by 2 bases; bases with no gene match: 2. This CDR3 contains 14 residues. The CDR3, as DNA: TGTGCCAGCAGTTTAAAAGCGGGAGGGGAGACCCAGTACTTC. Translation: CASSLKAGGETQYF.

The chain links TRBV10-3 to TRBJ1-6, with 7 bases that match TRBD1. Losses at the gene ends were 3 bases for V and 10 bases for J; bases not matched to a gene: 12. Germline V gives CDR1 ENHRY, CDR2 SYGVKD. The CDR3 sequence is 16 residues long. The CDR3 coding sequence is TGTGCCATCAGTGATGTAGTTCAGGGGGGAGGATCACCCCTCCACTTT. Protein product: CAISDVVQGGGSPLHF.

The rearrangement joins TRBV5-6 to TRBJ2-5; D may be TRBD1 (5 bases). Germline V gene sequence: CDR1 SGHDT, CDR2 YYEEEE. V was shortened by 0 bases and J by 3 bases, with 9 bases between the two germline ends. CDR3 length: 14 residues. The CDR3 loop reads CASSLVDSKETQYF. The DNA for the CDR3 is TGTGCCAGCAGCTTGGTCGACAGCAAAGAGACCCAGTACTTC. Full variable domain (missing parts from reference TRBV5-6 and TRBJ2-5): DAGVTQSPTHLIKTRGQQVTLRCSPKSGHDTVSWYQQALGQGPQFIFQYYEEEERQRGNFPDRFSGHQFPNYSSELNVNALLLGDSALYLCASSLVDSKETQYFGPGTRLLVL.

CDR3 region: CSVGQFGNTIYF. In DNA form, the CDR3 reads TGCAGCGTTGGGCAGTTTGGAAACACCATATATTTT. This chain connects TRBV29-1 to TRBJ1-3; D unresolved. This CDR3 region has 12 residues. CDR1 and CDR2 (germline): SQVTM, ANQGSEA. V gave up 4 bases and J gave up 3 bases, with 7 bases separating them.

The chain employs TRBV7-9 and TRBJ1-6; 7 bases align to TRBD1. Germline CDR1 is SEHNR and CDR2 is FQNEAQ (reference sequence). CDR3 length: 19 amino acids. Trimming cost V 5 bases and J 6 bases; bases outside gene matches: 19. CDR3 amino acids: CASSMYPTATGNPNSPLHF. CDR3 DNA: TGTGCCAGCAGCATGTACCCCACCGCGACAGGGAACCCTAATTCACCCCTCCACTTT.

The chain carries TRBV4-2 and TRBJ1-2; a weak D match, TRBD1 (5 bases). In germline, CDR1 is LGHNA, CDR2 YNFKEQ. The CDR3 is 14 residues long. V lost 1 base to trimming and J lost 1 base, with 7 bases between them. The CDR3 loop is CASSQGDSNYGYTF. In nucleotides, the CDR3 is TGTGCCAGCAGCCAAGGCGACAGTAACTATGGCTACACCTTC.

The CDR3 sequence: CASTRDRVGANVLTF. The CDR3 coding sequence is TGTGCCAGCACTCGGGACAGGGTTGGGGCCAACGTCCTGACTTTC. The chain employs TRBV28 and TRBJ2-6; TRBD1 aligns across 9 bases. Germline V gene lookup returns CDR1 MDHEN and CDR2 SYDVKM. The CDR3 runs 15 residues. Losses at the gene ends were 7 bases for V and 3 bases for J; bases not matched to a gene: 4. The whole variable domain, filled in from reference TRBV28 and TRBJ2-6, reads DVKVTQSSRYLVKRTGEKVFLECVQDMDHENMFWYRQDPGLGLRLIYFSYDVKMKEKGDIPEGYSVSREKKERFSLILESASTNQTSMYLCASTRDRVGANVLTFGAGSRLTVL.

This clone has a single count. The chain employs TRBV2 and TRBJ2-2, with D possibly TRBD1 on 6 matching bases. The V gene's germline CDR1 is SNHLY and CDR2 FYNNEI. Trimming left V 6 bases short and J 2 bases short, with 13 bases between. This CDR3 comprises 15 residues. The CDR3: CASRSGTQNTGELFF. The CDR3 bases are TGTGCCAGCAGATCTGGGACACAAAACACCGGGGAGCTGTTTTTT.

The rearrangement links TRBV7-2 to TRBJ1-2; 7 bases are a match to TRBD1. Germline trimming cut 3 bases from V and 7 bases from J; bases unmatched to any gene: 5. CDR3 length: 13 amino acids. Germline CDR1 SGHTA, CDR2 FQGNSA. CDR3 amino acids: CASSLRGQGGYTF. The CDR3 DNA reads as TGTGCCAGCAGCTTGAGGGGGCAGGGTGGCTACACCTTC.

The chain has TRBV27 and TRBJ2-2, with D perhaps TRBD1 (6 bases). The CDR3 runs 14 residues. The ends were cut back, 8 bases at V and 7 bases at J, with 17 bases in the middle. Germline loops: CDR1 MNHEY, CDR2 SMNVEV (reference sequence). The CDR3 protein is CASGLPPGVGELFF. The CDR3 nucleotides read TGTGCCAGCGGCCTGCCTCCAGGGGTCGGGGAGCTGTTTTTT.

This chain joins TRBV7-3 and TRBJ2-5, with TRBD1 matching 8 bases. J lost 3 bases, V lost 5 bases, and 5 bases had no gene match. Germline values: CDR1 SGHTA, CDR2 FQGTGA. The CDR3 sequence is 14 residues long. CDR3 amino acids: CASSASDREETQYF. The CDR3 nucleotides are TGTGCCAGCAGCGCATCGGACAGGGAAGAGACCCAGTACTTC.

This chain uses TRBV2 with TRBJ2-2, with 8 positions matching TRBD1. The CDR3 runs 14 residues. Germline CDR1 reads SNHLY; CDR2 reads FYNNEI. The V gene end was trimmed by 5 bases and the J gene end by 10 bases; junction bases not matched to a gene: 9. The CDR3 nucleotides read TGTGCCAGCAGTCCGGGACAGGCGCGTGTGGAGCTGTTTTTT. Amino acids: CASSPGQARVELFF.

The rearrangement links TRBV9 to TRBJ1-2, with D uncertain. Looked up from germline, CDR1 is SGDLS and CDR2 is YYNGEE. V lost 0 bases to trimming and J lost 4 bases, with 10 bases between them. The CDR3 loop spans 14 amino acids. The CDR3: CASSVGVELYGYTF. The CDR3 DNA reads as TGTGCCAGCAGCGTAGGGGTGGAGCTCTATGGCTACACCTTC.

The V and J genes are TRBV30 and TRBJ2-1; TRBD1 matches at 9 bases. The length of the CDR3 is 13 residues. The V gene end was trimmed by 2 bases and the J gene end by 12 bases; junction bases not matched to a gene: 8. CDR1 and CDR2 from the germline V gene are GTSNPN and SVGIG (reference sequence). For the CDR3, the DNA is TGTGCCTGGAGTAAACTCGACAGGGGGAGGCAGTTCTTC. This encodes CAWSKLDRGRQFF.